The next 15 T cell receptor beta chains were all read from a single sample in a study of identical twins. TCRdb redid the calling of the 5' RACE reads with MiXCR, one entry per CDR3 protein. This sample carries about 470,000 distinct CDR3 sequences, roughly 24% of them seen once, and the ten largest clones take about 3%. This sample was also put to use in a study of T cells expressing NK-cell markers.

The material sequenced was CD4+ T cells sorted from blood. Every receptor here comes from a woman aged 18-35 years in good health.

This clonotype has more than one count but fewer than ten. This rearrangement joins TRBV13 to TRBJ2-7; no clear D gene. V was cut by 4 bases and J by 0 bases, with 10 bases left in between. From germline, CDR1 is PRHDT and CDR2 FYEKMQ (reference sequence). The CDR3 has 14 amino acids. CDR3 amino acids: CASSWAADSYEQYF. For the CDR3, the DNA is TGTGCCAGCAGCTGGGCCGCAGACTCCTACGAGCAGTACTTC.

CDR3 DNA: TGTGCCAGCAGCTTAGGGAGGGACGAGCAGTTCTTC. Translation gives CASSLGRDEQFF. The gene calls are TRBV7-9 and TRBJ2-1, with D possibly being TRBD2 (6 bases). The V end lost 1 base, the J end lost 10 bases, and 8 bases lay between the germline ends. Germline V gives CDR1 SEHNR, CDR2 FQNEAQ (reference sequence). The CDR3 loop spans 12 amino acids.

The chain is built from TRBV30 and TRBJ1-4, with D maybe TRBD1 (6 bases). Per the germline V gene, CDR1 is GTSNPN and CDR2 is SVGIG (reference sequence). V lost 7 bases and J 10 bases, leaving 13 bases between the germline ends. The CDR3 contains 11 residues. CDR3 DNA sequence: TGTGCCTCAGGGGATTGGGTAAAACTGTTTTTT. The encoded protein is CASGDWVKLFF.

This clonotype was detected a few times. The V call is TRBV3-1, the J call TRBJ1-2; D possibly corresponds to TRBD1 (5 bases). Germline V gene data show CDR1 as LGHDT and CDR2 as YNNKEL (reference sequence). The CDR3 length is 13 residues. Trimming stripped 4 bases from V and 6 bases from J, with 12 bases between. The CDR3 here is CASSPAGLDGYTF. The CDR3 nucleotides are TGTGCCAGCAGCCCTGCAGGGCTGGATGGCTACACCTTC.

The chain links TRBV6-5 to TRBJ1-6; D may be TRBD1 (5 bases). The CDR3 totals 15 residues. The V and J ends lost 4 bases and 5 bases respectively, with 12 bases between them. The V gene's germline CDR1 is MNHEY and CDR2 SVGAGI. The CDR3 here is CASSWRGRDNSPLHF. As DNA, the CDR3 is TGTGCCAGCAGTTGGCGGGGGAGGGATAATTCACCCCTCCACTTT.

V is TRBV3-1 and J is TRBJ2-2; D possibly uses TRBD1 or TRBD2 (5 bases each). Germline lookup yields CDR1 LGHDT and CDR2 YNNKEL (reference sequence). This CDR3 region has 15 residues. Trimming removed 4 bases at V and 0 bases at J, with 9 bases between. The CDR3 is CASSPGRSNTGELFF. In DNA, the CDR3 is TGTGCCAGCAGCCCGGGACGGTCGAACACCGGGGAGCTGTTTTTT.

This clonotype was observed a few times. The J gene is TRBJ2-1, the V gene TRBV9; no reliable D call. V lost 0 bases to trimming and J lost 4 bases, with 11 bases between them. The V gene's germline CDR1 is SGDLS and CDR2 YYNGEE. This CDR3 contains 15 residues. CDR3 sequence reads: CASSVEPGPYNEQFF. In DNA, the CDR3 is TGTGCCAGCAGCGTAGAGCCGGGCCCGTACAATGAGCAGTTCTTC.

This clonotype was found a few times. The V gene is TRBV29-1, the J gene TRBJ2-3; 12 nucleotides align to TRBD2. CDR1 and CDR2 from the germline V gene are SQVTM and ANQGSEA. The CDR3 contains 17 residues. Trimming cost V 7 bases and J 0 bases; bases outside gene matches: 11. The CDR3 nucleotides read TGCAGCGGGAGGACTAGCGGGGCATTTTCTAGCACAGATACGCAGTATTTT. Translated, it gives CSGRTSGAFSSTDTQYF.

A few counts support this clonotype. The chain recombines TRBV5-4 with TRBJ2-1, with a tentative D call TRBD2 (5 bases). CDR3 length equals 14 residues. Trimming took off 4 bases at V and 12 bases at J, with 20 bases between the two ends. The germline V gene encodes CDR1 SGHNT and CDR2 YYREEE (reference sequence). The CDR3 here is CASSLAGLIKGQFF. The CDR3 bases are TGTGCCAGCAGCCTGGCGGGCCTCATTAAGGGGCAGTTCTTC.

This clonotype was recorded a few times. The V call is TRBV20-1, the J call TRBJ2-7, with a possible D match to TRBD2 (7 bases). Trimming removed 6 bases from V and 2 bases from J, with 14 bases in between. The V gene's germline CDR1 is DFQATT and CDR2 SNEGSKA (reference sequence). CDR3 length equals 13 residues. CDR3 coding DNA: TGCAGTGCGGGGGGGACACAGACCTACGAGCAGTACTTC. Its protein product is CSAGGTQTYEQYF.

This clonotype was counted between two and nine times. CDR3 DNA: TGTGCCACTGTTACAGCGGGCGTTAGGACTGAAGCTTTCTTT. It yields the protein CATVTAGVRTEAFF. The gene calls are TRBV6-5 and TRBJ1-1; D remains unclear. The V end lost 10 bases, the J end lost 5 bases, and 20 bases lay between the germline ends. The CDR3 has 14 amino acids. The germline V gene has CDR1 MNHEY and CDR2 SVGAGI.

The rearrangement joins TRBV7-2 to TRBJ1-2; D not certain. Germline V gene sequence: CDR1 SGHTA, CDR2 FQGNSA. This CDR3 contains 12 residues. Trimming removed 4 bases at V and 4 bases at J, with 7 bases between. Written as DNA, the CDR3 is TGTGCCAGCAGCTGGGTCCTCTATGGCTACACCTTC. This codes for CASSWVLYGYTF.

The V gene is TRBV12-3 or TRBV12-4, the J gene TRBJ2-3, with a possible D match to TRBD1 (8 bases). The CDR3 is made up of 17 amino acids. V lost 8 bases, J lost 0 bases, and 21 bases lay in between. CDR3 sequence: CASRPSGTGTSTDTQYF. In nucleotides, the CDR3 is TGTGCCAGCCGACCCAGCGGGACAGGCACTAGCACAGATACGCAGTATTTT.

CDR3 in amino acids: CASSLRSSGNTEAFF. DNA for the CDR3: TGCGCCAGCAGCTTGAGAAGTTCGGGGAACACTGAAGCTTTCTTT. The chain uses TRBV5-1 and TRBJ1-1; D call uncertain. From germline, CDR1 is SGHRS and CDR2 YFSETQ. V was trimmed by 1 base and J by 1 base, leaving 11 bases between them. There are 15 residues in the CDR3.

This clonotype showed up many times. This rearrangement joins TRBV10-2 to TRBJ1-1; perhaps TRBD1 as D (6 bases). The germline CDR1 and CDR2 sequences are WSHSY and SAAADI. Trimming pared 6 bases from V and 3 bases from J, leaving 11 bases between. The length of the CDR3 is 13 residues. CDR3 protein: CASSWGRDTEAFF. The CDR3 nucleotides read TGCGCCAGCAGCTGGGGGCGGGACACTGAAGCTTTCTTT.